This entry features one T cell receptor beta chain sequence. Preparation of the TCRbeta library used unique molecular identifiers. TCRdb reanalysed the PCR reads using MiXCR and keeps one entry per CDR3 protein. Among about 98,000 distinct CDR3 sequences listed, under 25% were seen once. The CDR3 runs 18 residues. Looked up from germline, CDR1 is MDHEN and CDR2 is SYDVKM. The V end lost 5 bases, the J end lost 3 bases, and 25 bases lay between the germline ends. This record belongs to a study of T-cell reconstitution after alpha-beta-depleted transplantation in children. This chain connects TRBV28 to TRBJ1-1; no clear D gene. This sequence originates from a boy aged 2 to 10 with acute lymphoblastic leukemia, due to receive a stem cell transplant. The input for sequencing was PBMCs, taken before TCRalphabeta/CD19-depleted stem cell transplant. Here the CDR3 DNA reads TGTGCCAGCAGTCACTTCCCCCTCAGGAGGAGGTGGGACACTGAAGCTTTCTTT. It is translated as CASSHFPLRRRWDTEAFF.